This TCR beta chain was captured in a study of OX40 agonist ivuxolimab in advanced cancers. Study context: The study treated patients with ivuxolimab, an agonistic anti-OX40 (CD134) antibody.

Sequenced by immunoSEQ multiplex PCR; TCRdb stores in-frame clones only, minus some. The repertoire consists of approximately 64,000 clones, with about nine tenths occurring once and the leading ten covering under 3.5%. General observations from the study: Expanded clones belonging to CD8+ T cells outnumbered, on average, those of CD4+. Blood T cells, both CD4+ and CD8+, expanded clonally by week 6 at 0.1 to 3.0 mg/kg.

This CDR3 spans 13 amino acids. V was trimmed by 4 bases and J by 3 bases, leaving 10 bases between them. Germline values: CDR1 SGHTA, CDR2 FQGNSA. Notes on this clone: Its matching antigen is unknown.

This specimen consisted of CD4+ or CD8+ T cells sorted from blood, obtained in a trial of the OX40 agonist ivuxolimab. The chain is built from TRBV7-2 and TRBJ2-7; D remains unclear. The sequence was obtained from an adult with an advanced solid tumor such as melanoma, head and neck, liver or kidney cancer. For the CDR3, the DNA is TGTGCCAGCAGCTCTGGACCCCTCTACGAGCAGTACTTC. It specifies CASSSGPLYEQYF.